This T cell receptor beta chain was sequenced during a study of T cell repertoires in cytomegalovirus infection (dated 2019 in TCRdb). Looking at the study overall: Donor HLA type was relevant to the analysis, because carriage of CMV infection together with the matching HLA type was indicated by public TCR beta signatures.

V drops 6 bases and J drops 8 bases, leaving 16 bases in between. The germline V gene (reference sequence) provides CDR1 LNHDA and CDR2 SQIVND. Measured from the cysteine to the phenylalanine, the CDR3 is 13 residues long. Only the CDR3 region is kept as DNA, spanning 39 bases read in frame from base 1. These reads were obtained on an Illumina HiSeq 1500. The public reads were reprocessed in TCRdb via fastp at Q25 and MiXCR, keeping in-frame beta chains. Rows are unified per CDR3 protein, each entry keeping the most common DNA and genes. The sample table lists around 450,000 distinct CDR3 sequences, approximately 33% of them with a count of one. About 13% of the sample is in the top ten clones. With regard to this clonotype: The antigen this receptor binds is unknown. Within one base of it there is no much larger clone, and no base qualities were kept.

The paper as a whole reports these results and caveats: The ex vivo response was dominated by HLA-C-restricted CMV-specific TCR beta clonotypes, which also provided the single most frequent clonotype in two of eight donors. In both this cohort and an independent cohort of 350 or so donors, the cumulative frequency of public TCR beta family members distinguished carriers of CMV infection plus the relevant HLA type.

In this chain, TRBV19 is recombined with TRBJ1-2, with a weak D call of TRBD1 (5 bases match). Sequenced material: PBMCs. The TCR sequence derives from a human donor in good health (CMV status not recorded). Some clones in this sample may be carry-over from other donors' samples. The CDR3 reads CASRLTGLRGYTF. The bases are TGTGCCAGTAGACTTACAGGTTTGCGCGGCTACACCTTC.